These 13 T cell receptor beta chains came from one sample sequenced in a study of OX40 agonist ivuxolimab in advanced cancers. Using immunoSEQ multiplex PCR, the repertoire was profiled, and TCRdb retains in-frame clones only, with some absent. The table lists 9,000 to 15,000 clones, about 76% of them singletons, with less than 30% in the top ten. The sequences come from CD4+ or CD8+ T cells sorted from blood, collected in a trial of the OX40 agonist ivuxolimab. These receptors all come from an adult with an advanced solid tumor such as melanoma, head and neck, liver or kidney cancer.

The V and J genes are TRBV27 and TRBJ1-6; D is unresolved. V lost 6 bases and J lost 3, with 3 bases in between. CDR1 MNHEY and CDR2 SMNVEV come from the germline V gene (reference sequence). The CDR3 sequence is 12 residues long. CDR3 DNA sequence: TGTGCCAGCAGAAGCTATAATTCACCCCTCCACTTT. The encoded protein is CASRSYNSPLHF.

The gene calls are TRBV4-1 and TRBJ2-3; D is possibly TRBD1 (5 bases). The CDR3 runs to 15 residues. Germline CDR1 and CDR2: MGHRA and YSYEKL. V dropped 0 bases and J dropped 0 bases, with 7 bases sitting between them. The CDR3 protein is CASSQEDRSTDTQYF. The CDR3 DNA reads TGCGCCAGCAGCCAAGAAGACAGAAGCACAGATACGCAGTATTTT.

The genes are TRBV25-1 and TRBJ2-5; possibly TRBD1 or TRBD2 for D (5 bases each). The ends were cut back, 4 bases at V and 6 bases at J, with 15 bases in the middle. CDR1 MGHDK and CDR2 SYGVNS come from the germline V gene. The CDR3 length is 14 residues. CDR3 residues: CASSVTRDPQTQYF. DNA for the CDR3: TGTGCCAGCAGTGTCACCCGGGACCCGCAGACCCAGTACTTC. Looking up the rest from reference TRBV25-1 and TRBJ2-5 gives the full variable domain: EADIYQTPRYLVIGTGKKITLECSQTMGHDKMYWYQQDPGMELHLIHYSYGVNSTEKGDLSSESTVSRIRTEHFPLTLESARPSHTSQYLCASSVTRDPQTQYFGPGTRLLVL.

The rearrangement uses TRBV27 and TRBJ2-1; 7 positions match TRBD1. V gave up 5 bases and J gave up 10 bases; unmatched junction bases: 8. The CDR3 length is 13 residues. Germline-derived CDR1 and CDR2 are MNHEY and SMNVEV (reference sequence). The CDR3 region has the DNA TGTGCCAGCAGTATCGACAGGGCTGGCGAGCAGTTCTTC. Its translation is CASSIDRAGEQFF.

The genes are TRBV9 and TRBJ2-3; TRBD1 matches 8 bases. V lost 3 bases to trimming and J lost 4 bases; unmatched junction nucleotides: 7. This CDR3 contains 15 residues. Germline values: CDR1 SGDLS, CDR2 YYNGEE. The CDR3 is CASSGQGRGADTQYF. CDR3 DNA sequence: TGTGCCAGCAGCGGACAGGGGCGGGGAGCAGATACGCAGTATTTT.

The rearrangement links TRBV7-7 to TRBJ2-7; 8 bases are a match to TRBD1. The CDR3 sequence is 15 residues long. J lost 0 bases, V lost 5 bases, and 6 bases had no gene match. Per germline, CDR1 SSHAT and CDR2 FNYEAQ (reference sequence). The CDR3 DNA sequence: TGTGCCAGCAGCCGCTTTCAGGGGGCCTCCTACGAGCAGTACTTC. Translating it yields CASSRFQGASYEQYF.

CDR3 residues: CASSLEGRQQFF. The CDR3 DNA reads as TGTGCCAGCAGCCTGGAGGGCAGACAGCAGTTCTTC. The chain has TRBV5-5 and TRBJ2-1, with D maybe TRBD2 (6 bases). The ends were cut back, 4 bases at V and 11 bases at J, with 13 bases in the middle. Germline lookup yields CDR1 SGHKS and CDR2 YYEKEE (reference sequence). The CDR3 contains 12 residues.

The rearrangement links TRBV27 to TRBJ2-1; 12 nucleotides match TRBD2. Germline V gene data show CDR1 as MNHEY and CDR2 as SMNVEV (reference sequence). CDR3 size: 15 residues. Trimming cost V 3 bases and J 10 bases; bases outside gene matches: 7. CDR3 in amino acids: CASSFPGLAGKEQFF. CDR3 nucleotides: TGTGCCAGCAGTTTTCCGGGACTAGCGGGTAAGGAGCAGTTCTTC.

The rearrangement uses TRBV5-6 and TRBJ2-2; D is perhaps TRBD1 (5 bases). The length of the CDR3 is 14 residues. The V and J ends lost 4 bases and 9 bases respectively, with 16 bases between them. Germline CDR1 reads SGHDT; CDR2 reads YYEEEE. CDR3 nucleotide sequence: TGTGCCAGCAGCATAACCTCAGGGTTCCGGGAGCTGTTTTTT. It specifies CASSITSGFRELFF.

The chain links TRBV27 to TRBJ2-1; D possibly corresponds to TRBD2 (6 bases). Germline CDR1 and CDR2: MNHEY and SMNVEV (reference sequence). V was pared by 5 bases and J by 0 bases, with 11 bases between. This CDR3 region has 15 residues. The CDR3 DNA reads TGTGCCAGCAGTCCCCTCGGGGGCTCCTACAATGAGCAGTTCTTC. Its protein product is CASSPLGGSYNEQFF.

This clone is categorized as medium-sized. The chain joins TRBV7-9 to TRBJ2-1, with 13 bases lining up with TRBD2. From germline, CDR1 is SEHNR and CDR2 FQNEAQ (reference sequence). Unmatched junction bases numbered 5, after V lost 5 bases and J lost 4 bases. This CDR3 has 16 residues. CDR3 bases: TGTGCCAGCAGCGATACTAGCGGGAGGGCTTACAATGAGCAGTTCTTC. It yields the protein CASSDTSGRAYNEQFF.

The CDR3 region is CASSQEVPGLQETQYF. The CDR3, as DNA: TGCGCCAGCAGCCAAGAAGTGCCAGGGCTACAAGAGACCCAGTACTTC. J is TRBJ2-5 and V is TRBV4-1; D is possibly TRBD1 (5 bases). Germline-derived CDR1 and CDR2 are MGHRA and YSYEKL. V lost 0 bases to trimming and J lost 2 bases, with 13 bases between them. The CDR3 has 16 residues.

The chain recombines TRBV7-6 with TRBJ2-1; TRBD2 agrees at 11 bases. The V segment lost 0 bases and the J segment 7 bases; nucleotides outside the gene matches: 5. The CDR3 covers 16 residues. Germline CDR1 and CDR2: SGHVS and FNYEAQ. The CDR3 is CASSLATSGSRNEQFF. CDR3 sequence (DNA): TGTGCCAGCAGCTTAGCAACTAGCGGGAGTCGGAATGAGCAGTTCTTC.